This TCR beta chain is from a study of blood T cell repertoires in COVID-19. For the study at large: From the United States, Italy and Spain came samples of acute and convalescent COVID-19.

Libraries were prepared by immunoSEQ multiplex PCR; TCRdb keeps only in-frame clonotypes and omits some of them. The sample gives a few hundred thousand clones, around 83% of which show up once; approximately 5.4% is in the top ten. Germline values: CDR1 MGHRA, CDR2 YSYEKL. The V and J ends lost 4 bases and 4 bases respectively, with 17 bases between them. The CDR3 is 16 residues long. Clinical histories supplied by participants themselves formed the basis of cohort assignment. This clonotype was sampled from a woman aged 50 to 65 who had recovered from COVID-19. The chain has TRBV4-1 and TRBJ1-5; weak D call: TRBD1 (6 bases). The sequencing sample was made of PBMCs or T cells enriched from blood (not recorded which). The CDR3 nucleotides are TGCGCCAGCAGCCCCACCCCCAGGGGTGAAAATCAGCCCCAGCATTTT. Its translation is CASSPTPRGENQPQHF.